These 16 T cell receptor beta chains came from one sample sequenced in a study of cytomegalovirus exposure and HLA in healthy donors. It was with 60 Vbeta and 13 Jbeta primers that the PCR ran. The method was immunoSEQ multiplex PCR; TCRdb's version includes in-frame clones alone and lacks a portion of them. The sample has under 150,000 clones, around 75% seen once. The sequencing input was PBMCs. The receptor source for this set is a man in his 60s in good health and CMV-seronegative.

In DNA form, the CDR3 reads TGTGCCAGCAGTTACGACGGGACAGGGGTTTACGAGCAGTACTTC. This gives the protein CASSYDGTGVYEQYF. The V and J genes are TRBV6-6 and TRBJ2-7, with 10 bases matching TRBD1. The CDR3 consists of 15 residues. The V segment lost 2 bases and the J segment 4 bases; nucleotides outside the gene matches: 5. Per the germline V gene, CDR1 is MNHNY and CDR2 is SVGAGI (reference sequence).

The chain is built from TRBV5-5 and TRBJ1-1; D is perhaps TRBD1 (5 bases). The V gene's germline CDR1 is SGHKS and CDR2 YYEKEE (reference sequence). This CDR3 comprises 15 residues. V was trimmed by 0 bases and J by 3 bases, leaving 12 bases between them. CDR3: CASSLEWQGDTEAFF. In DNA form, the CDR3 reads TGTGCCAGCAGCTTGGAATGGCAGGGTGACACTGAAGCTTTCTTT.

V and J are TRBV25-1 and TRBJ2-1; 8 nucleotides agree with TRBD2. This CDR3 comprises 14 residues. The V and J ends lost 4 bases and 7 bases, in that order; junction bases with no gene match: 6. Germline V gene lookup returns CDR1 MGHDK and CDR2 SYGVNS. The CDR3 DNA follows: TGTGCCAGCAGTGTATCCGGGAGGGGGAATGAGCAGTTCTTC. Residues: CASSVSGRGNEQFF.

This clone was counted between two and nine times. The chain carries TRBV5-4 and TRBJ2-7, with D perhaps matching TRBD2 (5 bases). The CDR3 length is 13 residues. Germline CDR1 is SGHNT and CDR2 is YYREEE (reference sequence). V dropped 2 bases and J dropped 5 bases, with 11 bases sitting between them. The chain's CDR3 is CASSFRGYNEQYF. The DNA of the CDR3 is TGTGCCAGCAGCTTCAGAGGGTACAACGAGCAGTACTTC.

The chain couples TRBV7-8 to TRBJ2-7, with 7 bases aligning to TRBD1. The CDR3 runs 17 residues. Germline-derived CDR1 and CDR2 are SGHVS and FQNEAQ. With V trimmed by 1 base and J by 3 bases, 12 bases remained unmatched. CDR3 nucleotides: TGTGCCAGCAGCTTAGTGGGGTCGGGGACAGTAAGCTACGAGCAGTACTTC. Translation gives CASSLVGSGTVSYEQYF.

This clone was found a few times. The chain joins TRBV19 to TRBJ1-4, with D uncertain. The CDR3 loop spans 16 amino acids. Between the trimmed V and J ends, which lost 6 bases and 0 bases, there was a span of 14 bases. The germline CDR1 and CDR2 sequences are LNHDA and SQIVND (reference sequence). In DNA form, the CDR3 reads TGTGCCAGTAGCGTCCCACGGAGTGCAACTAATGAAAAACTGTTTTTT. This encodes CASSVPRSATNEKLFF.

The chain combines TRBV5-6 with TRBJ2-1; TRBD2 matches at 10 bases. This CDR3 comprises 18 residues. Trimming at V came to 1 base and at J to 5 bases, leaving 12 bases not matched to a gene. Germline lookup yields CDR1 SGHDT and CDR2 YYEEEE. The CDR3 loop reads CASSLLAGEMSLHNEQFF. The CDR3 DNA reads TGTGCCAGCAGCTTGCTAGCGGGAGAAATGTCCCTACACAATGAGCAGTTCTTC.

This clone was counted only a few times. The chain couples TRBV7-3 to TRBJ2-3; D remains unclear. Deletions cut 2 bases from V and 0 bases from J, with 15 bases between. CDR1 SGHTA and CDR2 FQGTGA come from the germline V gene. This CDR3 contains 17 residues. CDR3 amino acids: CASSLFGWSGSTDTQYF. CDR3 DNA sequence: TGTGCCAGCAGCTTATTCGGTTGGTCGGGTAGCACAGATACGCAGTATTTT.

The rearrangement uses TRBV29-1 and TRBJ1-1, with D possibly being TRBD1 (6 bases). This CDR3 is 12 amino acids long. V was clipped by 6 bases and J by 2 bases, with 10 bases between them. The germline gives CDR1 SQVTM, CDR2 ANQGSEA. Here the CDR3 DNA reads TGCAGCGTAGGACAGCCCAACACTGAAGCTTTCTTT. This translates into CSVGQPNTEAFF. Filled out from reference TRBV29-1 and TRBJ1-1, the complete variable domain reads SAVISQKPSRDICQRGTSLTIQCQVDSQVTMMFWYRQQPGQSLTLIATANQGSEATYESGFVIDKFPISRPNLTFSTLTVSNMSPEDSSIYLCSVGQPNTEAFFGQGTRLTVV.

CDR3 DNA sequence: TGTGCCTGGGCCGGGACAGGGGGCGCTTATTCTGGCTACACCTTC. Encoded protein: CAWAGTGGAYSGYTF. This sequence joins TRBV30 and TRBJ1-2; TRBD1 aligns across 12 bases. Germline V lookup: CDR1 GTSNPN, CDR2 SVGIG (reference sequence). Trimming cost V 5 bases and J 7 bases; bases outside gene matches: 11. The CDR3 sequence is 15 residues long.

V usage is TRBV5-1 and J usage is TRBJ2-3; D gene ambiguous. Germline CDR1 and CDR2: SGHRS and YFSETQ. The V gene lost 2 bases and the J gene lost 5 bases, with 12 bases spanning the gap. This CDR3 has 14 amino acids. The DNA of the CDR3 is TGCGCCAGCAGCTTCGAGTCTGTTGGAGATACGCAGTATTTT. The encoded protein is CASSFESVGDTQYF.

V gene TRBV5-8 combines with J gene TRBJ2-7; D possibly corresponds to TRBD1 (5 bases). The CDR3 sequence is 15 residues long. V was pared by 1 base and J by 5 bases, with 16 bases between. The V gene's germline CDR1 is SGHTS and CDR2 YDEGEE. CDR3 sequence: CASSLSLRAGNEQYF. CDR3 coding DNA: TGTGCCAGCAGCTTGTCCCTCCGCGCAGGGAACGAGCAGTACTTC.

The chain links TRBV27 to TRBJ2-2; no clear D gene. Trimming took off 8 bases at V and 1 base at J, with 17 bases between the two ends. The V gene's germline CDR1 is MNHEY and CDR2 SMNVEV (reference sequence). The CDR3 is made up of 16 amino acids. CDR3 sequence (DNA): TGTGCCAGCTTCCCCGAGAAGCGCCAGAACACCGGGGAGCTGTTTTTT. Encoded protein: CASFPEKRQNTGELFF.

This sequence joins TRBV11-3 and TRBJ2-1; 10 positions agree with TRBD2. V trimming: 5 bases; J trimming: 0 bases; junction bases outside the gene matches: 13. The CDR3 has 19 residues. Germline-derived CDR1 and CDR2 are SGHNT and YENEEA. CDR3 DNA: TGTGCCAGCAGCGACTCAGGGCTAGCGGGAGACCCCTCCTACAATGAGCAGTTCTTC. Translation: CASSDSGLAGDPSYNEQFF.

This clone appeared a few times. The genes are TRBV9 and TRBJ2-1, with TRBD2 as a possible D gene (6 bases). The V and J ends lost 0 bases and 5 bases respectively, with 15 bases between them. This CDR3 region has 16 residues. Germline V gene sequence: CDR1 SGDLS, CDR2 YYNGEE. The CDR3 region has the DNA TGTGCCAGCAGCGTAGGGTCCCAGCGGACTAACAATGAGCAGTTCTTC. It translates to CASSVGSQRTNNEQFF.

The chain carries TRBV28 and TRBJ2-1; 13 positions match TRBD2. Germline V gene lookup returns CDR1 MDHEN and CDR2 SYDVKM. The CDR3 totals 17 residues. Losses at the gene ends were 2 bases for V and 6 bases for J; bases not matched to a gene: 7. The CDR3 region is CASSLTWTSGRGNEQFF. As DNA, the CDR3 is TGTGCCAGCAGTTTAACCTGGACTAGCGGGAGAGGCAATGAGCAGTTCTTC.